Listed below are T cell receptor beta chains from one sample, sequenced in a study of shared clonotypes between healthy human individuals. Assay: immunoSEQ multiplex PCR; the TCRdb copy retains only in-frame clones and omits some. The table records around 500,000 clones, about 85% of them present only once. Sequenced sample: PBMCs. These receptors originate from a woman in her forties in good health. Some clones in this sample may be carry-over from other donors' samples. Each CDR3 is given with its conserved first and last residue. The order of the fields is D gene, clone size, V gene, J gene, CDR3 DNA, CDR3 protein. The D gene is left open where the match is weak. Size tells how often a clone was seen (once, few, many) or the class of an expanded clone, and some rows leave it out.

-	-	TRBV7-2	TRBJ2-1	TGTGCCAGCAGCTTAGCCTCTGGGGTCAATGAGCAGTTCTTC	CASSLASGVNEQFF
-	-	TRBV2	TRBJ1-2	TGTGCCAGCATTGGGGCCGGGGCCCGAATCAACTATGGCTACACCTTC	CASIGAGARINYGYTF
-	-	TRBV30	TRBJ2-3	TGTGCCTGGACGTTATCTAGCACAGATACGCAGTATTTT	CAWTLSSTDTQYF
-	-	TRBV7-3	TRBJ2-7	TGTGCCAGCAGCTTAACGCCTCGCTCCTACGAGCAGTACTTC	CASSLTPRSYEQYF
TRBD2	-	TRBV28	TRBJ2-2	TGTGCCAGCAGAAGACATAGCGGGCTAACCGGGGAGCTGTTTTTT	CASRRHSGLTGELFF
-	-	TRBV18	TRBJ1-1	TGTGCCAGCTCACCACTCCACGGGGGACCAGAAGCTTTCTTT	CASSPLHGGPEAFF
TRBD2	-	TRBV4-1	TRBJ2-7	TGCGCCTGCAGCCTAATTACCGGGACTACCCTTTCCTACGGGCAGCACTTC	CACSLITGTTLSYGQHF
TRBD1	-	TRBV7-2	TRBJ2-1	TGTGCCAGCAGCTCAACAGGGACAGGGAGAGGAGGAATTTTGTTCTTC	CASSSTGTGRGGILFF
TRBD1	once	TRBV11-3	TRBJ2-7	TGTGCCAGCAGCGCGACAGGGTTGAGCGAGCAGTACTTC	CASSATGLSEQYF
-	-	TRBV14	TRBJ2-7	TGTGCCAGCAGCCCACTAGAGGTCCGCGAGCAGTACTTC	CASSPLEVREQYF
-	-	TRBV18	TRBJ2-1	TGTGCCAGCTCACCGGGAGGTGAGCAGTTCTTC	CASSPGGEQFF
-	-	TRBV28	TRBJ1-1	TGTGCCAGCCGGGACACTGAAGCTTTCTTT	CASRDTEAFF
-	once	TRBV6-5	TRBJ1-3	TGTGCCAGCAGCCGGGGACCTGGAAACACCATATATTTT	CASSRGPGNTIYF
TRBD1	-	TRBV9	TRBJ2-7	TGTGCCAGCAGCGTAGGGACAGGGGTCTACGAGCAGTACTTC	CASSVGTGVYEQYF
TRBD2	-	TRBV28	TRBJ2-7	TGTGCCAGCAGTATACCCGCCGGGGGGGGCCGGACCTACGAGCAGTACTTC	CASSIPAGGGRTYEQYF
TRBD1	-	TRBV5-5	TRBJ2-3	TGTGCCAGCAGCTGGGACAGGAGGATAGGGATGGGTACGCAGTATTTT	CASSWDRRIGMGTQYF
-	-	TRBV28	TRBJ1-1	TGTGCCAGCAGTCACTTAAAAAGGGAAATCAACACTGAAGCTTTCTTT	CASSHLKREINTEAFF
-	-	TRBV9	TRBJ1-4	TGTGCCAGCAGCGTAGCCCCCCGAGAGATAGGTAATGAAAAACTGTTTTTT	CASSVAPREIGNEKLFF
-	-	TRBV28	TRBJ2-3	TGTGCCAGCAGTCCCCCGAGCGGGAGCACAGATACGCAGTATTTT	CASSPPSGSTDTQYF
-	-	TRBV7-3	TRBJ2-7	TGTGCCAGCAGCTTAAATTCCGCCAACTACGAGCAGTACTTC	CASSLNSANYEQYF
-	few	TRBV5-1	TRBJ1-1	TGCGCCAGCAGGTCCTCAACTGGGGTCCTAATCAAAGTTAAGAACACTGAAGCTTTCTTT	CASRSSTGVLIKVKNTEAFF
-	-	TRBV19	TRBJ2-7	TGTGCCAGTAGTATATCAAGTACGGCGGCCTACGAGCAGTACTTC	CASSISSTAAYEQYF
TRBD1	-	TRBV19	TRBJ2-3	TGTGCCACTAACCTCGGACAGGACACAGATACGCAGTATTTT	CATNLGQDTDTQYF
TRBD1	-	TRBV5-8	TRBJ2-1	TGTGCCAGCAGCCTTGCGACAGGGACCTACAATGAGCAGTTCTTC	CASSLATGTYNEQFF